This T cell receptor beta chain derives from a study of CD8 T cells in Susac syndrome. Looking at the study overall: Patients with Susac syndrome were, at the time of blood collection, therapy-naive, maintained on corticosteroids, or maintained on intravenous immunoglobulin alone. Study conclusions and caveats: TCR sequencing and HLA analysis covered a relatively small number of individuals.

Turning to this clonotype: What it binds is unknown.

TCR beta from blood CD8+ and CD4+ T cells was sequenced. CDR1 is LGHNA, CDR2 YNFKEQ, per germline. The CDR3 extends over 15 amino acids. Trimming took off 4 bases at V and 3 bases at J, with 15 bases between the two ends. After extraction with the RNeasy kit, about 0.5 to 1 ug of the RNA was reverse transcribed using random hexamers. Multiplex immunoSEQ PCR targeted 54 Vbeta and 13 Jbeta TCR beta segments. TCRdb re-called the immunoSEQ multiplex PCR reads with MiXCR, one entry per CDR3 protein. Here the sample spans 150,000 to 200,000 distinct CDR3 sequences, 90% to 96% being singletons. The sample was CD4+ T cells from PBMCs. The rearrangement joins TRBV4-2 to TRBJ1-2; D unclear. The sequence came from a human donor with Susac syndrome. The CDR3 sequence: CASSPRSGQDYGYTF. The CDR3 coding sequence is TGTGCCAGCAGCCCGCGTAGTGGCCAGGACTATGGCTACACCTTC.